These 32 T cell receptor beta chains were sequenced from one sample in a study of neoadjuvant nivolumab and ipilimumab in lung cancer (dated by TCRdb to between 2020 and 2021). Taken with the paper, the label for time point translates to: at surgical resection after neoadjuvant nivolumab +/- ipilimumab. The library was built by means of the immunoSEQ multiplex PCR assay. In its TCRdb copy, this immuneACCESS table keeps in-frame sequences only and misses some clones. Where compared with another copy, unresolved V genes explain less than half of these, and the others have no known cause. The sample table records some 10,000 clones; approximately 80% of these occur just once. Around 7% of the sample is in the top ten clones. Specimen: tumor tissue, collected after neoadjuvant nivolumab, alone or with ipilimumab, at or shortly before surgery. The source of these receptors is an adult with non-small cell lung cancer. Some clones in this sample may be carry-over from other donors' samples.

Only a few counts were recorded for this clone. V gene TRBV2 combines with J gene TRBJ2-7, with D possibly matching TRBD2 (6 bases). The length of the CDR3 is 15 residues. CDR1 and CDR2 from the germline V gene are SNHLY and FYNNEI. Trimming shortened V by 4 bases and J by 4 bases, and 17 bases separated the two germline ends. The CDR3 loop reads CASSGGTVFGYEQYF. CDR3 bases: TGTGCCAGCAGTGGCGGGACGGTCTTTGGGTACGAGCAGTACTTC.

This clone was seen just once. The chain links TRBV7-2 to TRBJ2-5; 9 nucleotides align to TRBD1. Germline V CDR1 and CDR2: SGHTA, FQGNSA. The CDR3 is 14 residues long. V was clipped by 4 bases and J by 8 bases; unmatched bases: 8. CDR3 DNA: TGTGCCAGCAGCTACTCACAGGGGGCCGGAACCCAGTACTTC. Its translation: CASSYSQGAGTQYF.

CDR3 nucleotides: TGTGCCAGCAGCCCGACACGGGGGCAAGGTGGGGCCAACGTCCTGACTTTC. Translation gives CASSPTRGQGGANVLTF. This chain links TRBV11-3 with TRBJ2-6; the D call may be TRBD1 or TRBD2 (6 bases each). The germline gives CDR1 SGHNT, CDR2 YENEEA. The CDR3 has 17 amino acids. V was clipped by 5 bases and J by 3 bases, with 17 bases between them.

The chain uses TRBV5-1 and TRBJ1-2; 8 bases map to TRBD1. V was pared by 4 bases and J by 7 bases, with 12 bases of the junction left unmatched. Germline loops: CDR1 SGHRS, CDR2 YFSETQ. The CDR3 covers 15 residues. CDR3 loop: CASSPNGGTGLGYTF. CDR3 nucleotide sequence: TGCGCCAGCAGCCCCAACGGCGGGACAGGTCTTGGCTACACCTTC.

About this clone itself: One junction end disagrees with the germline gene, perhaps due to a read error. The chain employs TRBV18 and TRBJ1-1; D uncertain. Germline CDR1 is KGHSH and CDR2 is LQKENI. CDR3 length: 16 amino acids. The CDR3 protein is CASSPRELSLNTEVFF. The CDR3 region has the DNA TGTGCCAGCTCACCACGTGAGTTGAGCCTGAACACTGAAGTTTTCTTT.

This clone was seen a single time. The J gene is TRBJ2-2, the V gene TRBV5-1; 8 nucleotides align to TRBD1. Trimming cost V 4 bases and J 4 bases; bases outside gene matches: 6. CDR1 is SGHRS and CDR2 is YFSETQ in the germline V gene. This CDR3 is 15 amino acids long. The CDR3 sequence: CASSETGAGTGELFF. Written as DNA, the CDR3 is TGCGCCAGCAGCGAGACAGGGGCGGGCACCGGGGAGCTGTTTTTT.

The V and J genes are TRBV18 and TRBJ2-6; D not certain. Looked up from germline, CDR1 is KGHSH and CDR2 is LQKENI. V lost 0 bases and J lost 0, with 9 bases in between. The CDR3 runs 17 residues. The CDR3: CASSPPLSHSGANVLTF. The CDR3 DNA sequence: TGTGCCAGCTCACCACCGTTATCCCACTCTGGGGCCAACGTCCTGACTTTC.

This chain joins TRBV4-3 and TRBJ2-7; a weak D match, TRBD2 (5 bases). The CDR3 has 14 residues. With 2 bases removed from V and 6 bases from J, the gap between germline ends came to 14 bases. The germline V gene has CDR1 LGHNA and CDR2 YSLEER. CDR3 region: CASSQLRTGFEQYF. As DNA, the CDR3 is TGCGCCAGCAGCCAACTACGAACGGGATTCGAGCAGTACTTC.

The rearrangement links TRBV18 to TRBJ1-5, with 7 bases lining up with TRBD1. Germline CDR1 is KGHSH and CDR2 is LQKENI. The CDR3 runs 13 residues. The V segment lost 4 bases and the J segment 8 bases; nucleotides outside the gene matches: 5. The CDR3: CASSLQGREPQHF. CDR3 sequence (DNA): TGTGCCAGCTCACTACAGGGGAGGGAGCCCCAGCATTTT.

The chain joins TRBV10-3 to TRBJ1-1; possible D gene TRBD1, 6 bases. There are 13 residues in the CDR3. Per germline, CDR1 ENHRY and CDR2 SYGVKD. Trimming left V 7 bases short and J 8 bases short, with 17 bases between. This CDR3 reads CAITPFQGNEAFF. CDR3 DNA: TGTGCCATCACCCCGTTCCAGGGGAACGAAGCTTTCTTT.

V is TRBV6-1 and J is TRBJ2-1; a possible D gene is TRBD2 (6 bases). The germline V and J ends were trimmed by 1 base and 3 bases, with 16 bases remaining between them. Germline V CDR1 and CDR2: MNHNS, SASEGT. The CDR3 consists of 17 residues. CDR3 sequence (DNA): TGTGCCAGCAGTGAAGATTCTGCGGGACTCATCTACAATGAGCAGTTCTTC. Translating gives CASSEDSAGLIYNEQFF.

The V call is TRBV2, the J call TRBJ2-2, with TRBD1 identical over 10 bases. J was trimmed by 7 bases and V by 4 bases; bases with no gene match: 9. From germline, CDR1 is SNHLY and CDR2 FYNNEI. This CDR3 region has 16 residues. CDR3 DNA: TGTGCCAGCAGTGCTACCCGACAGGGGGCCGGCGGGGAGCTGTTTTTT. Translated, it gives CASSATRQGAGGELFF.

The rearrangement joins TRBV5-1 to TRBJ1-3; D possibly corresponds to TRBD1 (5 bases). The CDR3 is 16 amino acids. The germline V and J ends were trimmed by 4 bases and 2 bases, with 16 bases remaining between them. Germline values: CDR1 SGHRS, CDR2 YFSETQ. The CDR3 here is CASSKDPGLTGNTIYF. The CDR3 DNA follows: TGCGCCAGCAGCAAGGATCCGGGACTTACTGGAAACACCATATATTTT.

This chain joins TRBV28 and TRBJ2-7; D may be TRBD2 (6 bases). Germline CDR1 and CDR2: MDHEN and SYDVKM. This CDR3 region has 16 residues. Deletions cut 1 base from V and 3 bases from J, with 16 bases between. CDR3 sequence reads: CASSLYGELASYEQYF. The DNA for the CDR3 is TGTGCCAGCAGTTTATACGGGGAACTAGCAAGCTACGAGCAGTACTTC.

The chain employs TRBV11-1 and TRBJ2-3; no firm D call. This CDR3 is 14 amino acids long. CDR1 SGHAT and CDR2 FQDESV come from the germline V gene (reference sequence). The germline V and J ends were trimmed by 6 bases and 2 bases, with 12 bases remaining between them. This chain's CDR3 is CASSSNRFTDTQYF. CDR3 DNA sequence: TGTGCCAGCAGTAGTAACCGATTCACAGATACGCAGTATTTT.

The CDR3 here is CASSDTGQGRNEKLFF. The DNA for the CDR3 is TGTGCCAGCAGCGATACAGGACAGGGGAGAAATGAAAAACTGTTTTTT. The rearrangement joins TRBV5-6 to TRBJ1-4; TRBD1 matches 9 bases. Germline-derived CDR1 and CDR2 are SGHDT and YYEEEE. The CDR3 has 16 residues. The V and J ends lost 4 bases and 5 bases, in that order; junction bases with no gene match: 9.

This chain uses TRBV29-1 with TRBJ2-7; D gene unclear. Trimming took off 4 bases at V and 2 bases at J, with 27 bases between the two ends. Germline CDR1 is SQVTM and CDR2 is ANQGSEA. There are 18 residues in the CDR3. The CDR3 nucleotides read TGCAGCGTTGTTTCGGTAGGTAGGGTTCCAAGCCGGACCTACGAGCAGTACTTC. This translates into CSVVSVGRVPSRTYEQYF.

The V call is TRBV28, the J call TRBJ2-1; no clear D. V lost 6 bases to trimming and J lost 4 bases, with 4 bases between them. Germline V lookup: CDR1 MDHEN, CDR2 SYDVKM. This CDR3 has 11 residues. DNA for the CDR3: TGTGCCAGCAGCCGGTACAATGAGCAGTTCTTC. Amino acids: CASSRYNEQFF.

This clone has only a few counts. CDR3 protein: CASSMGLTLGEQYF. As DNA, the CDR3 is TGTGCCAGTAGTATGGGGCTCACCCTGGGAGAGCAGTACTTC. The chain recombines TRBV19 with TRBJ2-7, with D possibly being TRBD1 (5 bases). Germline V gene lookup returns CDR1 LNHDA and CDR2 SQIVND (reference sequence). This CDR3 has 14 residues. V gave up 3 bases and J gave up 7 bases, with 16 bases separating them.

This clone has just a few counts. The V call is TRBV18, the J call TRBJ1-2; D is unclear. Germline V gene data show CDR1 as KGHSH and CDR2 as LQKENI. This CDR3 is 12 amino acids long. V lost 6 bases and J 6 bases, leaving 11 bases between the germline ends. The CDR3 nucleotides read TGTGCCAGCTCTCGACCAGTCGATGGCTACACCTTC. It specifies CASSRPVDGYTF.

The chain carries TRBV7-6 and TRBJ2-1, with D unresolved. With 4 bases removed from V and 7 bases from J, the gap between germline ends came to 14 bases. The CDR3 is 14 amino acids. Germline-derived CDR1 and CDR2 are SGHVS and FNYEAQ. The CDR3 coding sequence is TGTGCCAGCAGCTCGGGTCCGCTTATTAATGAGCAGTTCTTC. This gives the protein CASSSGPLINEQFF.

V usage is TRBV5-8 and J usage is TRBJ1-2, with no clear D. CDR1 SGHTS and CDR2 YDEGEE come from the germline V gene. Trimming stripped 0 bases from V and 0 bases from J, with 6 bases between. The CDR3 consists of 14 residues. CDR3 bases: TGTGCCAGCAGCTTGGACAGTGCTAACTATGGCTACACCTTC. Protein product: CASSLDSANYGYTF.

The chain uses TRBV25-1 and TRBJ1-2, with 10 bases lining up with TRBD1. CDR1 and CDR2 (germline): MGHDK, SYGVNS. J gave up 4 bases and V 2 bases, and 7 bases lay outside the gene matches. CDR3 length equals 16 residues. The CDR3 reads CASSEGTGALSYGYTF. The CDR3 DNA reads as TGTGCCAGCAGTGAAGGGACAGGGGCCTTGAGCTATGGCTACACCTTC.

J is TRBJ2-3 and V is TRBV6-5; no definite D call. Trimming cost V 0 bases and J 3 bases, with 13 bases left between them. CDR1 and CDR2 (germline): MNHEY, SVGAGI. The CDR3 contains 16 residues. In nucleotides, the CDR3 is TGTGCCAGCAGTTACTCGACCCTAGATCCTACAGATACGCAGTATTTT. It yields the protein CASSYSTLDPTDTQYF.

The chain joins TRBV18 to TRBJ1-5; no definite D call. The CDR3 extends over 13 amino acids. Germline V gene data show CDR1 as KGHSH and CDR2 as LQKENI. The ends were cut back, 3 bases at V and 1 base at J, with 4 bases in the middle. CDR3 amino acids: CASSPQSNQPQHF. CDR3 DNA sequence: TGTGCCAGCTCACCGCAGAGCAATCAGCCCCAGCATTTT.

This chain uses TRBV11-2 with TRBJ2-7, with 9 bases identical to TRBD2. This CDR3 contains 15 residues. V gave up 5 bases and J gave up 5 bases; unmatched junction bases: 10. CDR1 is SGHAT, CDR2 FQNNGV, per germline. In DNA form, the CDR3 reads TGTGCCAGCAGCCCTTCGCTAGCGGGAAGCCACGAGCAGTACTTC. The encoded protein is CASSPSLAGSHEQYF.

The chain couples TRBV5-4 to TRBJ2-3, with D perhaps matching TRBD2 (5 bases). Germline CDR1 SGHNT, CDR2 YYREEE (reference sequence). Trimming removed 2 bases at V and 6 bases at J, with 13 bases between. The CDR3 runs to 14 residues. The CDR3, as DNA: TGTGCCAGCAGCTTTTCCGGGGTATGGGATACGCAGTATTTT. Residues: CASSFSGVWDTQYF.

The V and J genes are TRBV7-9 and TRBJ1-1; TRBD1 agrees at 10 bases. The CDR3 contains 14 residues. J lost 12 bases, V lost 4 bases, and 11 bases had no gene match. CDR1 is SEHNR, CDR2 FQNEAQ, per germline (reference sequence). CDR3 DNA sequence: TGTGCCAGCAGCTCGCAAGGACAGGGGGGGTCTACTTTCTTT. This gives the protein CASSSQGQGGSTFF.

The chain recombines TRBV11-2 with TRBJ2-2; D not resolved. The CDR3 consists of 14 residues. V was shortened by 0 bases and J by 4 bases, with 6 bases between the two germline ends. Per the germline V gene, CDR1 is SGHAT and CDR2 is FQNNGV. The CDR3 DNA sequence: TGTGCCAGCAGCTTAGAAATCTCCACCGGGGAGCTGTTTTTT. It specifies CASSLEISTGELFF.

In nucleotides, the CDR3 is TGTGCCAGCAGCTTAGCCTCTACAGATACGCAGTATTTT. Amino acid sequence: CASSLASTDTQYF. This chain links TRBV11-3 with TRBJ2-3, with D uncertain. Trimming left V 1 base short and J 3 bases short, with 5 bases between. The CDR3 sequence is 13 residues long. Looked up from germline, CDR1 is SGHNT and CDR2 is YENEEA.

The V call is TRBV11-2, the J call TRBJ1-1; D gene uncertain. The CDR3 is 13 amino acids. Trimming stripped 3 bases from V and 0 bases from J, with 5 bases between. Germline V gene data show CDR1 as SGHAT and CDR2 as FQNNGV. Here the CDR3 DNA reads TGTGCCAGCAGCTTGTACCTGAACACTGAAGCTTTCTTT. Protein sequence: CASSLYLNTEAFF.

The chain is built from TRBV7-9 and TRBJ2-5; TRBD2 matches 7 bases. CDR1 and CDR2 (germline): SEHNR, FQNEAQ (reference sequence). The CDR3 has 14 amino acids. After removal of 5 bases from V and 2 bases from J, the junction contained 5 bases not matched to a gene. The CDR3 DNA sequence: TGTGCCAGCAGCCACGGGACTATTCAAGAGACCCAGTACTTC. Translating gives CASSHGTIQETQYF.